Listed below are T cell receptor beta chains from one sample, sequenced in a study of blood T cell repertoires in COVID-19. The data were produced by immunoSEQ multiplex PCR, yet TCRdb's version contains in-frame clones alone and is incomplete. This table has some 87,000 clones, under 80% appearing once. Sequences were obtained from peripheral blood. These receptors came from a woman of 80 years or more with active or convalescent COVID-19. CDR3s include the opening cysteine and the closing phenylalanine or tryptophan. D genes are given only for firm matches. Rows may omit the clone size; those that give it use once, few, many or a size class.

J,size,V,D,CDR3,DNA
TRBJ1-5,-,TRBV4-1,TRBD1,CASSHEGRGLNQPQHF,TGCGCCAGCAGCCACGAGGGCAGGGGGCTCAATCAGCCCCAGCATTTT
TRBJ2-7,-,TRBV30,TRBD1,CAWSVGGRYEQYF,TGTGCCTGGAGTGTAGGGGGCCGGTACGAGCAGTACTTC
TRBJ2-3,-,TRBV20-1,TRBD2,CSPAAGDTQYF,TGCAGCCCCGCAGCGGGGGATACGCAGTATTTT
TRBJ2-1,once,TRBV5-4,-,CASSLKVGGNEQFF,TGTGCCAGCAGCTTAAAGGTAGGAGGGAATGAGCAGTTCTTC
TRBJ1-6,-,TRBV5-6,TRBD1,CASIYQGGSPLHF,TGTGCCAGCATCTATCAGGGGGGTTCACCCCTCCACTTT
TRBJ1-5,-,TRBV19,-,CATDPGHLSNQPQHF,TGTGCCACAGACCCGGGACATCTTAGCAATCAGCCCCAGCATTTT
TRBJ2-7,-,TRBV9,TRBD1,CASSVEVDRGSYEQYF,TGTGCCAGCAGCGTAGAGGTGGACAGGGGATCCTACGAGCAGTACTTC
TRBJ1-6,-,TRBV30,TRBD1,CAWSPGQGLSPLHF,TGTGCCTGGAGTCCGGGACAGGGACTTTCACCCCTCCACTTT
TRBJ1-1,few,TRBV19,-,CASSPEGGTEAFF,TGTGCCAGTAGTCCGGAAGGGGGTACTGAAGCTTTCTTT
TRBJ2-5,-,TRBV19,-,CASSTGRVGTQYF,TGTGCCAGTAGCACAGGGAGAGTTGGGACCCAGTACTTC
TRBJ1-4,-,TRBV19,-,CASSIGDRSENEKLFF,TGTGCCAGTAGTATAGGAGACCGCTCGGAGAATGAAAAACTGTTTTTT
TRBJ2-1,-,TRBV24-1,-,CATSASGTYNEQFF,TGTGCCACCAGTGCCAGCGGAACTTACAATGAGCAGTTCTTC
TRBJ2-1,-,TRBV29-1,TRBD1,CSSLDRGTYNEQFF,TGCAGCTCCCTTGACAGGGGAACCTACAATGAGCAGTTCTTC
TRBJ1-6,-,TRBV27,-,CASSQRDSYNSPLHF,TGTGCCAGCAGTCAACGGGACTCCTATAATTCACCCCTCCACTTT
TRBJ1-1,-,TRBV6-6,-,CAIGGETNTEAFF,TGTGCCATCGGGGGGGAAACAAACACTGAAGCTTTCTTT
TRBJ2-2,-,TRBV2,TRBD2,CASSEAGGRHTGELFF,TGTGCCAGCAGTGAAGCGGGGGGGAGGCACACCGGGGAGCTGTTTTTT
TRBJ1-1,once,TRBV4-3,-,CASSQDWGGNTEAFF,TGCGCCAGCAGCCAAGACTGGGGAGGTAACACTGAAGCTTTCTTT
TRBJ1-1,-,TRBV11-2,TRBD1,CASSPTGGRIEAFF,TGTGCCAGCAGCCCTACAGGGGGCCGAATTGAAGCTTTCTTT
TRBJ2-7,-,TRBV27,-,CASSLSWTSTYEQYF,TGTGCCAGCAGTTTATCCTGGACATCAACCTACGAGCAGTACTTC
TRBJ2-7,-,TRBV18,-,CASSPDSISYEQYF,TGTGCCAGCTCACCTGACTCGATCTCCTACGAGCAGTACTTC
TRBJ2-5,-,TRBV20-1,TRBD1,CSLRQGETQYF,TGCAGTCTCAGACAGGGTGAGACCCAGTACTTC
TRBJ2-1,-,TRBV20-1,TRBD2,CSASPGDSPTSGYNEQFF,TGCAGTGCTAGTCCAGGCGATTCGCCGACTAGCGGCTACAATGAGCAGTTCTTC
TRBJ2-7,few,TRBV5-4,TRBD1,CASSGMTRGRSEEQYF,TGTGCCAGCAGCGGAATGACCAGGGGGCGTTCTGAAGAGCAGTACTTC
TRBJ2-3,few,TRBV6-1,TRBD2,CASSEATGGGTDTQYF,TGTGCCAGCAGTGAAGCAACGGGGGGAGGGACAGATACGCAGTATTTT
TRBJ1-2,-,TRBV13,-,CASSLQGYGYTF,TGTGCCAGCAGTCTACAGGGATACGGCTACACCTTC
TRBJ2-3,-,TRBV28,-,CASSPWRGSSDTQYF,TGTGCCAGCAGTCCCTGGCGGGGAAGCAGTGATACGCAGTATTTT
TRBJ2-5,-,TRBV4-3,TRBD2,CASSQTSGGRETQYF,TGCGCCAGCAGCCAAACTAGCGGGGGGCGGGAGACCCAGTACTTC
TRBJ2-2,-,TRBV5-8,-,CASSGIATGELFF,TGTGCCAGCAGCGGAATAGCCACCGGGGAGCTGTTTTTT
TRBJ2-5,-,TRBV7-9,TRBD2,CASSSGLAETQYF,TGTGCCAGCAGCTCCGGACTAGCGGAGACCCAGTACTTC
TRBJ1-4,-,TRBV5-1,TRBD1,CASSMGTAPSKEKLFF,TGCGCCAGCAGCATGGGGACAGCCCCTTCCAAGGAAAAACTGTTTTTT
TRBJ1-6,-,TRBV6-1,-,CASSDAVARVNSPLHF,TGTGCCAGCAGTGACGCCGTTGCGAGGGTGAATTCACCCCTCCACTTT
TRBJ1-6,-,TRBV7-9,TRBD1,CASSLGDRTPLHF,TGTGCCAGCAGCTTGGGGGACAGAACACCCCTCCACTTT
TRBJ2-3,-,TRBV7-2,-,CASSGDLATDTQYF,TGTGCCAGCAGTGGGGACTTAGCAACAGATACGCAGTATTTT
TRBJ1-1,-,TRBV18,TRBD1,CASSQGAGTEAFF,TGTGCCAGCTCACAGGGGGCTGGCACTGAAGCTTTCTTT
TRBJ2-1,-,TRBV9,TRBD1,CASSDRDRGGEQFF,TGTGCCAGCAGCGACCGGGACAGGGGAGGTGAGCAGTTCTTC
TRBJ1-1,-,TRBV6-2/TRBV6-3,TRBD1,CASSGQVMNTEAFF,TGTGCCAGCAGTGGACAGGTCATGAACACTGAAGCTTTCTTT
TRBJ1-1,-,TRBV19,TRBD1,CASSAPRQGRAEAFF,TGTGCCAGTAGTGCCCCCCGACAGGGGAGGGCTGAAGCTTTCTTT
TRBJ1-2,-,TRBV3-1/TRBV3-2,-,CASSQARGYGYTF,TGTGCCAGCAGCCAAGCAAGGGGCTATGGCTACACCTTC
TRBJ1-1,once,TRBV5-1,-,CASSLDQQGETGAFF,TGCGCCAGCAGCTTGGATCAACAGGGTGAGACGGGAGCTTTCTTT
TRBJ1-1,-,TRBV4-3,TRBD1,CASSHPTGGAFF,TGCGCCAGCAGCCATCCCACAGGGGGAGCTTTCTTT
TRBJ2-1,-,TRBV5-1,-,CASSLLSGGGNEQFF,TGCGCCAGCAGCTTGTTGTCCGGGGGAGGCAATGAGCAGTTCTTC
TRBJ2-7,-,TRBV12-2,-,CASRLVGQGDEQYF,TGTGCAAGTCGCTTAGTAGGACAGGGCGACGAGCAGTACTTC